The source of this T cell receptor (beta chain) is a study of shared T cell receptors in the human thymus. V lost 3 bases, J lost 8 bases, and 19 bases lay in between. CDR3 length equals 15 residues. Germline CDR1 MNHEY, CDR2 SMNVEV (reference sequence). The data were produced by immunoSEQ multiplex PCR, yet TCRdb's version contains in-frame clones alone and is incomplete. The table lists hundreds of thousands of clones, roughly 90% of them singletons, with about 0.01% in the top ten. In this sample, this clone turned up a few times. These same records also appear under a second study, on human thymus T cells. From that study: Usage of V and J genes appeared biased in thymic and blood repertoires. Related studies found that unrelated individuals share highly overlapping thymic repertoires.

The sample comprised thymocytes. The gene calls are TRBV27 and TRBJ1-2, with D perhaps TRBD1 (5 bases). This sequence originates from a boy younger than two with a congenital heart defect. The CDR3 DNA reads TGTGCCAGCAGTTTCGGGAGAAACGGGGCCGTCGGCTACACCTTC. It codes for CASSFGRNGAVGYTF.